This T cell receptor (beta chain) was retrieved from a study of T cells in localized non-small cell lung cancer. Details on this clone: The antigen is unknown.

CDR3 length: 15 amino acids. Trimming removed 5 bases at V and 6 bases at J, with 17 bases between. The germline V gene encodes CDR1 SGHAT and CDR2 FQDESV (reference sequence). Study-level findings and limits: There was an association of higher blood T cell density with longer overall survival. Sequencing was limited to one tumor region, leaving the possibility of heterogeneity open.

Generated by immunoSEQ multiplex PCR, the TCRdb table keeps only in-frame clones and is missing some. The sample comprises fewer than 40,000 clones, about 85% of which are singletons, and under 20% rests with the top ten. The sample was peripheral blood mononuclear cells, taken before any cancer treatment. V is TRBV11-1 and J is TRBJ2-1; D gene unclear. The source is a man aged 40-75 years with stage III lung adenocarcinoma. The CDR3 is CASSRVRSRGNEQFF. The CDR3 nucleotides read TGTGCCAGCAGCCGAGTGAGATCCCGAGGCAATGAGCAGTTCTTC.